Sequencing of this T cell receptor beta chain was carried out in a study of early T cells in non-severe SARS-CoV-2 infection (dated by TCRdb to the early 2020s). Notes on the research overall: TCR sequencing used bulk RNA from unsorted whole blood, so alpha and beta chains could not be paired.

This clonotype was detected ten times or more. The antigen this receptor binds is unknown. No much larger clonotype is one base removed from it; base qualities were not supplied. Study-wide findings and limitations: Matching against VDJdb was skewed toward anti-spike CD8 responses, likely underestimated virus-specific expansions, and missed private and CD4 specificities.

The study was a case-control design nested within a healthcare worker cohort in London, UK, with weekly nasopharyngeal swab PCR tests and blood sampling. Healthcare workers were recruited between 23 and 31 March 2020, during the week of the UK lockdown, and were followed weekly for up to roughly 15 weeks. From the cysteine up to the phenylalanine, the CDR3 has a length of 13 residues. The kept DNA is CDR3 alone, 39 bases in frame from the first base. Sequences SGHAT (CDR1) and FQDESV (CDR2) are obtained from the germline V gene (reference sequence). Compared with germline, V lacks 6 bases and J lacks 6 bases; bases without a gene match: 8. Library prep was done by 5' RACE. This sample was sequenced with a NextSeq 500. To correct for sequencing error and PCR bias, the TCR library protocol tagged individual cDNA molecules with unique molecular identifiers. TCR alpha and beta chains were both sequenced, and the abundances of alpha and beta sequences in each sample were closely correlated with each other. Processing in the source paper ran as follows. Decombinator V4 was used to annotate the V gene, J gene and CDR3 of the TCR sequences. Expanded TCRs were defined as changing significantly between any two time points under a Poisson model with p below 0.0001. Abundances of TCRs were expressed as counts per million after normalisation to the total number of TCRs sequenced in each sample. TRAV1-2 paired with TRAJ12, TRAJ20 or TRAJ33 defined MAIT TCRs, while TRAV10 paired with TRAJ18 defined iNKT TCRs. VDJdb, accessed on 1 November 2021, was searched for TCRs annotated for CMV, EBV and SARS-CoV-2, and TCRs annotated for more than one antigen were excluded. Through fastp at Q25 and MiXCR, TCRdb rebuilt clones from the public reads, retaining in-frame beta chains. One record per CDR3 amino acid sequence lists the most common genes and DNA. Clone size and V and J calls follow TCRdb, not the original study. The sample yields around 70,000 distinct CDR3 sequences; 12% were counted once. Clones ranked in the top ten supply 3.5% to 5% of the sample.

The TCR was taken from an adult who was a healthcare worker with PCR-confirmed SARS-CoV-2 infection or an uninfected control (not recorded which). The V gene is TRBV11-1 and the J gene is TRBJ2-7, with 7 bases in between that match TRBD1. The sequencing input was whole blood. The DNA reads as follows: TGTGCCAGCAGTCCGAAAAGACAGGGCGAGCAGTACTTC. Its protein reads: CASSPKRQGEQYF.